The rows below give T cell receptor beta chains drawn from one sample of a study of control samples from healthy donors and cancer patients. Measured with immunoSEQ multiplex PCR; TCRdb has only the in-frame clones, and not every one. The data hold roughly 150,000 clones, with over 85% observed a single time. Sequencing input: blood. The receptors were sampled from a man aged 18-30 years in good health. Each CDR3 is given with its conserved first and last residue. The D gene is left open where the match is weak. Some rows mark clone size as missing; the rest say once, few, many or name a class of expanded clone.

J gene: TRBJ1-2
V gene: TRBV5-1
clone size: -
D gene: -
CDR3 DNA: TGCGCCAGCAGCTTGGGACAGTCTTATGGCTACACCTTC
CDR3 protein: CASSLGQSYGYTF

J gene: TRBJ2-7
V gene: TRBV28
clone size: -
D gene: -
CDR3 DNA: TGTGCCAGCAGTTTACGAGGGAGGAGCTCCTACGAGCAGTACTTC
CDR3 protein: CASSLRGRSSYEQYF

J gene: TRBJ2-7
V gene: TRBV2
clone size: -
D gene: -
CDR3 DNA: TGTGCCAGCAGTGAAGGGACCAGGTTCGTCGACTACGAGCAGTACTTC
CDR3 protein: CASSEGTRFVDYEQYF

J gene: TRBJ1-2
V gene: TRBV4-2
clone size: -
D gene: -
CDR3 DNA: TGTGCCAGCAGCCAAGTGGTTGGTGGCTACACCTTC
CDR3 protein: CASSQVVGGYTF

J gene: TRBJ1-2
V gene: TRBV30
clone size: -
D gene: -
CDR3 DNA: TGTGCCTGGAGTAGACCCCAGCCCAGTAACTATGGCTACACCTTC
CDR3 protein: CAWSRPQPSNYGYTF

J gene: TRBJ1-6
V gene: TRBV2
clone size: few
D gene: -
CDR3 DNA: TGTGCCAGCAGTGAAAGGGTCGGGACGAATTCACCCCTCCACTTT
CDR3 protein: CASSERVGTNSPLHF

J gene: TRBJ2-7
V gene: TRBV6-2/TRBV6-3
clone size: -
D gene: TRBD1
CDR3 DNA: TGTGCCAGCAGTTGGACAGGAGGACAATGGGAGCAGTACTTC
CDR3 protein: CASSWTGGQWEQYF

J gene: TRBJ2-3
V gene: TRBV5-1
clone size: -
D gene: -
CDR3 DNA: TGCGCCAGCAGATTAGGTCCCACAGATACGCAGTATTTT
CDR3 protein: CASRLGPTDTQYF

J gene: TRBJ2-3
V gene: TRBV15
clone size: -
D gene: -
CDR3 DNA: TGTGCCACCAGCAGAGAGGGCCTAAGCACAGATACGCAGTATTTT
CDR3 protein: CATSREGLSTDTQYF

J gene: TRBJ2-2
V gene: TRBV11-2
clone size: -
D gene: TRBD2
CDR3 DNA: TGTGCCAGCAGCGGCCGGACTAGCGGGGGTTGGGAGCTGTTTTTT
CDR3 protein: CASSGRTSGGWELFF

J gene: TRBJ1-1
V gene: TRBV27
clone size: once
D gene: -
CDR3 DNA: TGTGCCAGCAGTTTATCCGGGGAAAGGACTGAAGCTTTCTTT
CDR3 protein: CASSLSGERTEAFF

J gene: TRBJ2-2
V gene: TRBV10-3
clone size: -
D gene: -
CDR3 DNA: TGTGCCATCAGTGAGTATTCAGGAGGAAACACCGGGGAGCTGTTTTTT
CDR3 protein: CAISEYSGGNTGELFF

J gene: TRBJ1-6
V gene: TRBV9
clone size: -
D gene: -
CDR3 DNA: TGTGCCAGCAGCGCCAAGATAGAGAGCTCCTATAATTCACCCCTCCACTTT
CDR3 protein: CASSAKIESSYNSPLHF

J gene: TRBJ1-1
V gene: TRBV14
clone size: -
D gene: -
CDR3 DNA: TGTGCCAGCAGCCAAGAACGAAGGAGAAACACTGAAGCTTTCTTT
CDR3 protein: CASSQERRRNTEAFF

J gene: TRBJ2-3
V gene: TRBV27
clone size: -
D gene: TRBD1
CDR3 DNA: TGTGCCAGCAGTTCGCAGGGACAGTACACAGATACGCAGTATTTT
CDR3 protein: CASSSQGQYTDTQYF

J gene: TRBJ2-1
V gene: TRBV27
clone size: -
D gene: TRBD1
CDR3 DNA: TGTGCCAGCAGTTTAGGACAGGGGACCTACAATGAGCAGTTCTTC
CDR3 protein: CASSLGQGTYNEQFF

J gene: TRBJ1-1
V gene: TRBV18
clone size: -
D gene: TRBD1
CDR3 DNA: TGTGCCAGCTCACGGGACAGGACCTTGAACACTGAAGCTTTCTTT
CDR3 protein: CASSRDRTLNTEAFF

J gene: TRBJ2-1
V gene: TRBV5-1
clone size: -
D gene: TRBD2
CDR3 DNA: TGCGCCAGCAGCATTAACAGGGTTGGCGGCGGGGGGGCAGCGGATGAGCAGTTCTTC
CDR3 protein: CASSINRVGGGGAADEQFF

J gene: TRBJ2-7
V gene: TRBV7-9
clone size: few
D gene: TRBD1
CDR3 DNA: TGTGCCAGCAGCCCCAGGACAGGGGGCGTTAGGGAGCAGTACTTC
CDR3 protein: CASSPRTGGVREQYF

J gene: TRBJ2-7
V gene: TRBV4-3
clone size: -
D gene: -
CDR3 DNA: TGCGCCAGCAGCCAAGATCGTGTTCGGGCAGGTCCGATCGAGCAGTACTTC
CDR3 protein: CASSQDRVRAGPIEQYF

J gene: TRBJ2-5
V gene: TRBV7-3
clone size: -
D gene: -
CDR3 DNA: TGTGCCAGCAGCTCGGAACAGACACCCGGGGAGACCCAGTACTTC
CDR3 protein: CASSSEQTPGETQYF